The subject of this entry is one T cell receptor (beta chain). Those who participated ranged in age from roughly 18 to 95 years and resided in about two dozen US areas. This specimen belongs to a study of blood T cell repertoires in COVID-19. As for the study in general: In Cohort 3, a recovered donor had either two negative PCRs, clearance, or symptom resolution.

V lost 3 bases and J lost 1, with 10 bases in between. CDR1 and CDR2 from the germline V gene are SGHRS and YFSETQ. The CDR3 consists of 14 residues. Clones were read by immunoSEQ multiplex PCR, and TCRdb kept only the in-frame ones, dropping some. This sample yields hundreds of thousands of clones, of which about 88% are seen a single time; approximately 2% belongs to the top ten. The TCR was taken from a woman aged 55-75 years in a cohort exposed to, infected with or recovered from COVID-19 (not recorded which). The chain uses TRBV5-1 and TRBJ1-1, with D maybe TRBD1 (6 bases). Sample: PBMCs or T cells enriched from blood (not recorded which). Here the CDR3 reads CASSSPDRNTEAFF. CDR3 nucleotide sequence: TGCGCCAGCAGCTCACCGGACAGGAACACTGAAGCTTTCTTT.